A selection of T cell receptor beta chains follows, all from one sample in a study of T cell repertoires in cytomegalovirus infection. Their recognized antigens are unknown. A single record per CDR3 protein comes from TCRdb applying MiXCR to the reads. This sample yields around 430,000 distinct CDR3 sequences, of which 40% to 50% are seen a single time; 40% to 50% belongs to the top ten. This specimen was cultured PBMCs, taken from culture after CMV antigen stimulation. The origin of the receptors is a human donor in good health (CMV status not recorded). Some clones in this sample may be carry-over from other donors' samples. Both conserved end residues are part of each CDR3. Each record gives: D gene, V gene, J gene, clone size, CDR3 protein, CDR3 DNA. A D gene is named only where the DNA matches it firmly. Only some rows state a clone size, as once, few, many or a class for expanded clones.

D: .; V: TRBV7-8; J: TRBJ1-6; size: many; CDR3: CASSLAPFFGSPLHF; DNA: TGTGCCAGCAGCTTAGCTCCCTTCTTTGGTTCACCCCTCCACTTT
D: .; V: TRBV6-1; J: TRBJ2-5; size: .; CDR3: CASSEAGSSEETQYF; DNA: TGTGCCAGCAGTGAAGCGGGCTCATCAGAAGAGACCCAGTACTTC
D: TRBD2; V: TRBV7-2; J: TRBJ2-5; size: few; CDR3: CASSPIAGVVLGETQYF; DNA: TGTGCCAGCAGCCCGATAGCGGGAGTAGTCCTGGGAGAGACCCAGTACTTC
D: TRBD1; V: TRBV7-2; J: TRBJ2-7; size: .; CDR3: CASSSDRDGYEQYF; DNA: TGTGCCAGCAGCTCCGACAGGGATGGGTACGAGCAGTACTTC
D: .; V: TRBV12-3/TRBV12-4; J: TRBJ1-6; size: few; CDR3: CASSLRTAKIPLHF; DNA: TGTGCCAGCAGTTTAAGAACAGCTAAAATACCCCTCCACTTT
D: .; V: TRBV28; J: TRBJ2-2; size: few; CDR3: CASLIEPGELFF; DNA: TGTGCCAGCCTTATAGAGCCCGGGGAGCTGTTTTTT
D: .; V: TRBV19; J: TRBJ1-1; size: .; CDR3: CASRNPSKNTEAFF; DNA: TGTGCCAGTAGAAACCCGTCTAAGAACACTGAAGCTTTCTTT
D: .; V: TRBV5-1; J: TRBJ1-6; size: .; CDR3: CASSLGTLGSPLHF; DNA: TGCGCCAGCAGCTTGGGGACACTAGGGTCACCCCTCCACTTT
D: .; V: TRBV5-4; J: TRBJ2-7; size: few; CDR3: CASSLALHQGSYEQYF; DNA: TGTGCCAGCAGCTTGGCCCTTCACCAGGGCTCCTACGAGCAGTACTTC
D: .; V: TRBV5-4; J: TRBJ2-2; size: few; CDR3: CASSWGGTGELFF; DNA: TGTGCCAGCAGCTGGGGAGGAACCGGGGAGCTGTTTTTT
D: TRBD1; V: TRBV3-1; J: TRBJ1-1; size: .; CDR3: CASSQFAGGTEAFF; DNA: TGTGCCAGCAGCCAATTTGCAGGGGGGACTGAAGCTTTCTTT
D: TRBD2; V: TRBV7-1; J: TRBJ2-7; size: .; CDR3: CASSSSGAGEQYF; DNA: TGTGCCAGCAGCTCCAGCGGGGCCGGGGAGCAGTACTTC
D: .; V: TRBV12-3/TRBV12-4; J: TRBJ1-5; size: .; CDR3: CASTWDLRQPQHF; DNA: TGTGCCAGCACCTGGGACCTAAGGCAGCCCCAGCATTTT
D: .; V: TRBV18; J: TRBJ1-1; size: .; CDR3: CASSPIGIEEAFF; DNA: TGTGCCAGCTCACCAATCGGGATTGAGGAAGCTTTCTTT
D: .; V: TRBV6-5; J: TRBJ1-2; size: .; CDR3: CASSEMLYGYTF; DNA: TGTGCCAGCAGTGAAATGCTGTATGGCTACACCTTC
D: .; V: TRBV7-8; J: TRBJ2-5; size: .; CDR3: CASSRSGGQVETQYF; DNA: TGTGCCAGCAGTCGAAGCGGGGGACAGGTGGAGACCCAGTACTTC
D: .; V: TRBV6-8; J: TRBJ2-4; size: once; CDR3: CASSPLWGAKNIQYF; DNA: TGTGCCAGCAGTCCGCTCTGGGGGGCCAAAAACATTCAGTACTTC
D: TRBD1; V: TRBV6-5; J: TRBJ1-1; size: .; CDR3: CASSTGTVPNTEAFF; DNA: TGTGCCAGCAGTACGGGGACAGTGCCGAACACTGAAGCTTTCTTT
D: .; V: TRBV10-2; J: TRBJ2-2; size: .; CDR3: CASRASGELFF; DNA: TGCGCCAGCAGAGCCTCCGGGGAGCTGTTTTTT
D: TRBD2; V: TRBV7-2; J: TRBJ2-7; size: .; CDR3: CASSPGGRQYF; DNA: TGTGCCAGCAGCCCGGGGGGGAGGCAGTACTTC
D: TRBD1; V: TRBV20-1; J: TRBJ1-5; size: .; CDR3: CSAKDRVWSQPQHF; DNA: TGCAGTGCTAAGGACAGGGTCTGGAGTCAGCCCCAGCATTTT
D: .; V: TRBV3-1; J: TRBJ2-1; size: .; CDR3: CASSQEEEGRQFF; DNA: TGTGCCAGCAGCCAAGAGGAAGAGGGAAGGCAGTTCTTC
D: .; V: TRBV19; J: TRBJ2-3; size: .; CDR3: CASISATDTQYF; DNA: TGTGCCAGTATCTCTGCCACAGATACGCAGTATTTT
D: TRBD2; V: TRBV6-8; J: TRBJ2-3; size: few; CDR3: CASAGDYPGDTQYF; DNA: TGTGCCAGCGCGGGGGACTATCCTGGAGATACGCAGTATTTT
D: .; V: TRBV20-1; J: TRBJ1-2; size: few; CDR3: CSASSRGYGYTF; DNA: TGCAGTGCCTCCTCTCGGGGCTATGGCTACACCTTC
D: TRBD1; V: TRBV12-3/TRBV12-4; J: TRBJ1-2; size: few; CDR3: CASRTDRGLGYTF; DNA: TGTGCCAGCAGAACCGACAGGGGGCTTGGCTACACCTTC
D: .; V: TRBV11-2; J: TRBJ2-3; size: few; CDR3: CASSSGGLWWAQYF; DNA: TGTGCCAGCAGCTCAGGAGGTCTTTGGTGGGCGCAGTATTTT
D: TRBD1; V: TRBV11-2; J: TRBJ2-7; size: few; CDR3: CASSPTRRQGSYEQYF; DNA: TGTGCCAGCAGCCCTACCCGGAGACAGGGCTCCTACGAGCAGTACTTC
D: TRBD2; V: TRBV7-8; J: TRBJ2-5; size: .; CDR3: CASSLGLAGLYRQETQYF; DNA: TGTGCCAGCAGCTTAGGGCTAGCGGGCCTCTACCGCCAAGAGACCCAGTACTTC
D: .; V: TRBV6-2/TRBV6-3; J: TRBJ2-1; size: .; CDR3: CASSPEGTDEQFF; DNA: TGTGCCAGCAGTCCGGAGGGTACCGATGAGCAGTTCTTC
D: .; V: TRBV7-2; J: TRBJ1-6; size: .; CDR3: CASSRNGLGAGSPLHF; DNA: TGTGCCAGCAGCCGAAATGGTCTAGGGGCTGGTTCACCCCTCCACTTT
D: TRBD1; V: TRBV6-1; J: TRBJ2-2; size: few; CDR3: CASSRRRDRGLNTGELFF; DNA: TGTGCCAGCAGCCGAAGACGGGACAGGGGGTTGAACACCGGGGAGCTGTTTTTT
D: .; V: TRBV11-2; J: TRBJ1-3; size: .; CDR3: CASSLFGSSGNTIYF; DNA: TGTGCCAGCAGCTTATTTGGCAGCTCTGGAAACACCATATATTTT
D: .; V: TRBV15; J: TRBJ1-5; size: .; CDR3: CATNDMPYSNQPQHF; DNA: TGTGCCACCAACGACATGCCCTATAGCAATCAGCCCCAGCATTTT
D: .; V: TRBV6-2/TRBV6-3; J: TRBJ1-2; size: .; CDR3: CASSASPGRSGYGYTF; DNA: TGTGCCAGCAGTGCTTCTCCTGGGCGGTCGGGCTATGGCTACACCTTC